Presented here are 5 T cell receptor beta chains from one specimen sequenced in a study of blood T cell repertoires in COVID-19. Here immunoSEQ multiplex PCR was the method, and the copy in TCRdb shows in-frame clones only, minus some. The sample carries fewer than 180,000 clones, about 86% recorded once. Material: peripheral blood. The receptors stem from a man between 65 and 85 years old with acute or convalescent COVID-19.

The chain is built from TRBV4-1 and TRBJ2-1; 13 bases line up with TRBD2. The germline gives CDR1 MGHRA, CDR2 YSYEKL. The J segment lost 4 bases and the V segment lost 0 bases, leaving 3 bases of the junction unmatched. The CDR3 has 17 amino acids. In DNA, the CDR3 is TGCGCCAGCAGCCAAGAGTCGGGACTAGCGGGATACAATGAGCAGTTCTTC. This gives the protein CASSQESGLAGYNEQFF.

The rearrangement uses TRBV25-1 and TRBJ1-2; no definite D call. CDR3 length: 11 residues. In germline, CDR1 is MGHDK, CDR2 SYGVNS. The V gene lost 4 bases and the J gene lost 8 bases, with 8 bases spanning the gap. DNA for the CDR3: TGTGCCAGCAGTGTTGCGGGGGGCTACACCTTC. Its translation is CASSVAGGYTF.

The CDR3 reads CASSLLMSSTDTQYF. CDR3 DNA: TGTGCCAGCAGTTTATTGATGAGTAGCACAGATACGCAGTATTTT. J is TRBJ2-3 and V is TRBV28; no clear D. Germline-derived CDR1 and CDR2 are MDHEN and SYDVKM. The CDR3 is made up of 15 amino acids. V was clipped by 1 base and J by 0 bases, with 8 bases between them.

This clone was detected once. The J gene is TRBJ2-7, the V gene TRBV5-4; perhaps TRBD1 as D (5 bases). With 3 bases removed from V and 2 bases from J, the gap between germline ends came to 12 bases. This CDR3 is built from 14 residues. Per the germline V gene, CDR1 is SGHNT and CDR2 is YYREEE (reference sequence). CDR3 coding DNA: TGTGCCAGCAGCTCGCAGGGTTCCCCCTACGAGCAGTACTTC. Encoded protein: CASSSQGSPYEQYF.

This clone was detected only a few times. The chain carries TRBV10-1 and TRBJ1-5; unclear D gene. Germline values: CDR1 WNHNN, CDR2 SYGVQD (reference sequence). This CDR3 region has 15 residues. The ends were cut back, 9 bases at V and 0 bases at J, with 15 bases in the middle. CDR3 sequence: CASGPRTHSNQPQHF. The CDR3 DNA follows: TGCGCCAGTGGCCCCCGGACTCATAGCAATCAGCCCCAGCATTTT.